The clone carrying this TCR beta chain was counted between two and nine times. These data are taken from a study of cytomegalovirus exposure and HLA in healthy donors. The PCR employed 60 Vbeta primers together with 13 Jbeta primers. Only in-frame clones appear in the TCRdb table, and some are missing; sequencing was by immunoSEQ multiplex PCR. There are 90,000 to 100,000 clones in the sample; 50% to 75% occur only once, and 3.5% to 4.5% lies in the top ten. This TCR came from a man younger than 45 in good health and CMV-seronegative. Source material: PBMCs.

The CDR3 DNA sequence: TGTGCCAGTAGTATTTGGTTTGGGGGGAATTCACCCCTCCACTTT. Residues: CASSIWFGGNSPLHF. The rearrangement uses TRBV19 and TRBJ1-6; a possible D gene is TRBD1 (5 bases). The CDR3 runs 15 residues. The V and J ends lost 3 bases and 7 bases respectively, with 13 bases between them. The germline gives CDR1 LNHDA, CDR2 SQIVND (reference sequence). Complete variable domain (other parts from reference TRBV19 and TRBJ1-6): DGGITQSPKYLFRKEGQNVTLSCEQNLNHDAMYWYRQDPGQGLRLIYYSQIVNDFQKGDIAEGYSVSREKKESFPLTVTSAQKNPTAFYLCASSIWFGGNSPLHFGNGTRLTVT.